These 21 T cell receptor beta chains were sequenced from one sample in a study of cytomegalovirus exposure and HLA in healthy donors (dated by TCRdb to about 2017). Libraries were built with the immunoSEQ multiplex PCR assay. A mixture of 60 forward primers for TCR Vbeta segments and 13 reverse primers for TCR Jbeta segments was used in the multiplex PCR. TCRdb retrieved this table from immuneACCESS and kept in-frame rearrangements only. Not all clones are present; in checked studies, unresolved V genes account for under half, and no reason is known for the remainder. Within this sample are about 150,000 clones, with around two thirds of them counted one time only. The ten most abundant clones make up 2.4% of the sample. The sequenced material came from PBMCs. These receptors all come from a middle-aged woman in good health and CMV-seronegative.

The chain couples TRBV7-2 to TRBJ1-5; no clear D gene. Germline V CDR1 and CDR2: SGHTA, FQGNSA. The ends were cut back, 5 bases at V and 5 bases at J, with 13 bases in the middle. The CDR3 is 14 amino acids. The CDR3 DNA is TGTGCCAGCAGCCCCCAGGTGGGAGATCAGCCCCAGCATTTT. Translation gives CASSPQVGDQPQHF. Full variable domain (rest looked up from reference TRBV7-2 and TRBJ1-5): GAGVSQSPSNKVTEKGKDVELRCDPISGHTALYWYRQSLGQGLEFLIYFQGNSAPDKSGLPSDRFSAERTGGSVSTLTIQRTQQEDSAVYLCASSPQVGDQPQHFGDGTRLSIL.

The chain uses TRBV7-9 and TRBJ1-1, with D maybe TRBD1 (6 bases). The CDR3 is made up of 17 amino acids. Germline V gene lookup returns CDR1 SEHNR and CDR2 FQNEAQ (reference sequence). Trimming left V 2 bases short and J 1 base short, with 17 bases between. CDR3 in amino acids: CASSLNVMWTENTEAFF. The CDR3 nucleotides are TGTGCCAGCAGCTTAAACGTTATGTGGACAGAGAACACTGAAGCTTTCTTT. The full variable domain, rest sourced from reference TRBV7-9 and TRBJ1-1, is DTGVSQNPRHKITKRGQNVTFRCDPISEHNRLYWYRQTLGQGPEFLTYFQNEAQLEKSRLLSDRFSAERPKGSFSTLEIQRTEQGDSAMYLCASSLNVMWTENTEAFFGQGTRLTVV.

The chain uses TRBV10-3 and TRBJ2-3; 8 bases fit TRBD1. The CDR3 runs to 14 residues. Germline V gene data show CDR1 as ENHRY and CDR2 as SYGVKD. With 8 bases clipped from V and 3 bases from J, the junction kept 7 bases outside the gene matches. The CDR3 sequence: CAIGQGARTDTQYF. For the CDR3, the DNA is TGTGCCATCGGTCAGGGGGCGAGGACAGATACGCAGTATTTT.

The chain joins TRBV6-6 to TRBJ1-4; TRBD1 matches 9 bases. The junction had 9 bases not matched to a gene; V was cut back by 5 bases and J by 8 bases. The CDR3 spans 15 residues. Germline V lookup: CDR1 MNHNY, CDR2 SVGAGI (reference sequence). CDR3 nucleotide sequence: TGTGCCAGCAGTACGAAGACAGGGGGAAAGGAAAAACTGTTTTTT. As protein: CASSTKTGGKEKLFF.

V is TRBV4-2 and J is TRBJ1-5; TRBD1 agrees at 8 bases. The CDR3 runs to 16 residues. Germline V gene lookup returns CDR1 LGHNA and CDR2 YNFKEQ. The J segment lost 1 base and the V segment lost 0 bases, leaving 2 bases of the junction unmatched. The CDR3 protein is CASSQDWDRSNQPQHF. The DNA for the CDR3 is TGTGCCAGCAGCCAAGACTGGGACAGGAGCAATCAGCCCCAGCATTTT.

The DNA for the CDR3 is TGTGCCAGCAGGGTGGACAGTTATAATAATTCACCCCTCCACTTT. This codes for CASRVDSYNNSPLHF. The chain joins TRBV2 to TRBJ1-6; D perhaps matches TRBD1 (6 bases). This CDR3 comprises 15 residues. Trimming cost V 6 bases and J 5 bases, with 14 bases left between them. Germline V gives CDR1 SNHLY, CDR2 FYNNEI.

The chain employs TRBV4-2 and TRBJ1-1; D is perhaps TRBD1 (6 bases). This CDR3 comprises 16 residues. Trimming removed 4 bases at V and 4 bases at J, with 19 bases between. CDR1 is LGHNA and CDR2 is YNFKEQ in the germline V gene. CDR3 DNA sequence: TGTGCCAGCAGCCGCCGAGGGGACACAACTGCCACTGAAGCTTTCTTT. It translates to CASSRRGDTTATEAFF.

This clone was seen a handful of times. This chain joins TRBV14 and TRBJ2-6; the match to TRBD2 covers 7 bases. Germline assignment: CDR1 SGHDN and CDR2 FVKESK. CDR3 size: 21 residues. V lost 0 bases and J lost 0; bases outside the gene matches: 14. The CDR3 bases are TGTGCCAGCAGCCAAGATAGCGGGCCATGGACTTCCCGCTCTGGGGCCAACGTCCTGACTTTC. It is translated as CASSQDSGPWTSRSGANVLTF.

This clone has just a few counts. The rearrangement links TRBV4-3 to TRBJ1-1; D is perhaps TRBD1 (6 bases). V was trimmed by 1 base and J by 4 bases, leaving 10 bases between them. This CDR3 has 14 amino acids. CDR1 LGHNA and CDR2 YSLEER come from the germline V gene. The CDR3 loop is CASSQGRGRTEAFF. The DNA for the CDR3 is TGCGCCAGCAGCCAAGGGCGGGGGCGCACTGAAGCTTTCTTT.

This sequence joins TRBV5-4 and TRBJ2-6, with unresolved D. The CDR3 runs 16 residues. Between the trimmed V and J ends, which lost 2 bases and 0 bases, there was a span of 9 bases. Germline V gene lookup returns CDR1 SGHNT and CDR2 YYREEE (reference sequence). In nucleotides, the CDR3 is TGTGCCAGCAGCTTCCTACAGTTCTCTGGGGCCAACGTCCTGACTTTC. It codes for CASSFLQFSGANVLTF.

The chain uses TRBV5-1 and TRBJ1-1, with no clear D. Germline CDR1 reads SGHRS; CDR2 reads YFSETQ. This CDR3 region has 13 residues. Trimming stripped 2 bases from V and 5 bases from J, with 10 bases between. The CDR3, as DNA: TGCGCCAGCAGCTTAACAGTCGAGACTGAAGCTTTCTTT. Amino acid sequence: CASSLTVETEAFF. The variable domain in full, completed from reference TRBV5-1 and TRBJ1-1, reads KAGVTQTPRYLIKTRGQQVTLSCSPISGHRSVSWYQQTPGQGLQFLFEYFSETQRNKGNFPGRFSGRQFSNSRSEMNVSTLELGDSALYLCASSLTVETEAFFGQGTRLTVV.

This chain links TRBV19 with TRBJ2-2, with a possible D match to TRBD2 (5 bases). The germline gives CDR1 LNHDA, CDR2 SQIVND (reference sequence). V was clipped by 5 bases and J by 0 bases, with 10 bases between them. The CDR3 runs to 15 residues. DNA of the CDR3: TGTGCCAGTAGTCAGCGGCGGACGAACACCGGGGAGCTGTTTTTT. It is translated as CASSQRRTNTGELFF.

This chain links TRBV4-1 with TRBJ1-2, with 7 bases fitting TRBD1. The CDR3 has 17 amino acids. After removal of 1 base from V and 1 base from J, the junction contained 9 bases not matched to a gene. The germline gives CDR1 MGHRA, CDR2 YSYEKL. The CDR3 bases are TGCGCCAGCAGCCAAGTCCCAGGACAGGCGATTAACTATGGCTACACCTTC. Translated: CASSQVPGQAINYGYTF.

The rearrangement joins TRBV7-9 to TRBJ2-7, with D perhaps TRBD1 (5 bases). This CDR3 is built from 14 residues. Germline loops: CDR1 SEHNR, CDR2 FQNEAQ (reference sequence). The V and J ends lost 5 bases and 4 bases respectively, with 15 bases between them. CDR3 sequence (DNA): TGTGCCAGCAGCCCTCCAGGGAAGGGTTACGAGCAGTACTTC. This gives the protein CASSPPGKGYEQYF.

A note on this clone: Other DNA sequences in this specimen translate into the identical CDR3. V usage is TRBV2 and J usage is TRBJ1-1, with TRBD1 matching 7 bases. The CDR3 loop spans 15 amino acids. V was clipped by 4 bases and J by 0 bases; unmatched bases: 5. CDR1 is SNHLY and CDR2 is FYNNEI in the germline V gene. This CDR3 is CASSGRGAMNTEAFF. DNA of the CDR3: TGTGCCAGCAGTGGCAGGGGGGCAATGAACACTGAAGCTTTCTTT.

This clone was detected only a few times. J is TRBJ2-2 and V is TRBV7-2; perhaps TRBD2 as D (6 bases). The CDR3 extends over 16 amino acids. The germline V gene has CDR1 SGHTA and CDR2 FQGNSA. Trimming left V 3 bases short and J 2 bases short, with 13 bases between. The CDR3, as DNA: TGTGCCAGCAGCTTGAACTTGGCGGGAAACACCGGGGAGCTGTTTTTT. The encoded protein is CASSLNLAGNTGELFF.

The chain combines TRBV28 with TRBJ1-5; a possible D gene is TRBD1 (6 bases). Trimming took 8 bases from V and 5 from J, leaving 16 bases between them. The CDR3 spans 14 residues. CDR1 is MDHEN and CDR2 is SYDVKM in the germline V gene. The CDR3 region has the DNA TGTGCCAGCGGAAGAGGGGGAACGTATCAGCCCCAGCATTTT. Its translation: CASGRGGTYQPQHF.

CDR3 sequence reads: CASSPDRALETQYF. CDR3 bases: TGTGCCAGCAGCCCGGACAGGGCCCTAGAGACCCAGTACTTC. The chain joins TRBV7-2 to TRBJ2-5, with 8 bases lining up with TRBD1. The CDR3 has 14 residues. Germline V gives CDR1 SGHTA, CDR2 FQGNSA. Trimming took 5 bases from V and 4 from J; bases not matched to a gene: 6. Full variable domain (remainder filled in from reference TRBV7-2 and TRBJ2-5): GAGVSQSPSNKVTEKGKDVELRCDPISGHTALYWYRQSLGQGLEFLIYFQGNSAPDKSGLPSDRFSAERTGGSVSTLTIQRTQQEDSAVYLCASSPDRALETQYFGPGTRLLVL.

This sequence joins TRBV6-5 and TRBJ1-2; maybe TRBD1 (5 bases). The CDR3 has 14 residues. V was cut by 2 bases and J by 3 bases, with 10 bases left in between. CDR1 and CDR2 (germline): MNHEY, SVGAGI. The CDR3 loop is CASSYGHGDYGYTF. The CDR3 DNA reads TGTGCCAGCAGTTACGGACACGGAGACTATGGCTACACCTTC.

V is TRBV5-4 and J is TRBJ2-7; tentative D call: TRBD1 (6 bases). CDR1 and CDR2 (germline): SGHNT, YYREEE (reference sequence). The V gene lost 2 bases and the J gene lost 4 bases, with 13 bases spanning the gap. The CDR3 has 14 residues. The CDR3 sequence is CASSFQGYPYEQYF. CDR3 nucleotides: TGTGCCAGCAGCTTCCAGGGGTATCCGTACGAGCAGTACTTC.

In regard to this clone: At one end, the junction sequence differs from germline, possibly due to a read error. The chain carries TRBV11-2 and TRBJ2-3, with TRBD1 as a possible D gene (5 bases). This CDR3 comprises 12 residues. CDR1 is SGHAT, CDR2 FQNNGV, per germline. The CDR3 sequence: CASSLEATGQGF. The CDR3 DNA reads TGTGCCAGCAGCTTAGAGGCGACCGGTCAGGGATTT.